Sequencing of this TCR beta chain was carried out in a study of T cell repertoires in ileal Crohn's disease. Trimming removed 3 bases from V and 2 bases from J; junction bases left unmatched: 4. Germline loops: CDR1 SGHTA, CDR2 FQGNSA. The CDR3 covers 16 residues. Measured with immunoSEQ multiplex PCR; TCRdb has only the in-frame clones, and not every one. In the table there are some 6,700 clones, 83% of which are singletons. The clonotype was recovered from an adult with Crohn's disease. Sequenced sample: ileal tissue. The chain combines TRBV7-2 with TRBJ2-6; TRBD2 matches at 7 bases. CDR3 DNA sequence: TGTGCCAGCAGCTTCATTAGCGGGCCTGGGGCCAACGTCCTGACTTTC. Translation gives CASSFISGPGANVLTF.